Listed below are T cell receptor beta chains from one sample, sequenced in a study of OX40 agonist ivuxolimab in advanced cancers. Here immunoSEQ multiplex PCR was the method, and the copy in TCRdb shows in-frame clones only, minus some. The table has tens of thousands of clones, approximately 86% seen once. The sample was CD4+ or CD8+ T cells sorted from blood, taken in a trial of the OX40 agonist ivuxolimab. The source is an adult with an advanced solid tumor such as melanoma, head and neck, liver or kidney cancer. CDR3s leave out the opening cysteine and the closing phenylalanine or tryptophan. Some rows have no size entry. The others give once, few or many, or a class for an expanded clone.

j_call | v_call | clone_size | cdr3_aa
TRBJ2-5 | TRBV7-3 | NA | ASSIGSGRVETQY
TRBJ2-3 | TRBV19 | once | ASSMRLPTRDTQY
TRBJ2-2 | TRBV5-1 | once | ASSKSGSSVTGELF
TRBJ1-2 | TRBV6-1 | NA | ATSSQGVHGYT
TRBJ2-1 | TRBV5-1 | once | ASSRTGGNEAPWGF
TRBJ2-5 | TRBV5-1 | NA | ASSPGGTAETQY
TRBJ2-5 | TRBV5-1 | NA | ASNGGAGETQY
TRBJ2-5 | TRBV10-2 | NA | ASTGTSLETQY
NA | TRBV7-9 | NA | ASSGDSLYEQY
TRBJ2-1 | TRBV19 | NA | ASSGLALGNEQF
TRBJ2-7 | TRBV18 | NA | ASSPQSYEQY